This T cell receptor beta chain was sequenced during a study of shared clonotypes between healthy human individuals. Clones were read by immunoSEQ multiplex PCR, and TCRdb kept only the in-frame ones, dropping some. The profile shows hundreds of thousands of clones, roughly 96% of them singletons. Study-wide results and limits: It was the few donors that limited the genetic and exposure-history diversity represented. Naive subsets typically showed greater estimated richness than memory subsets.

About this clone: The antigen remains unidentified. This CDR3 is also generated by other DNA sequences in the sample.

Naive CD8 cells comprised CD45RO-negative, CCR7-positively selected cells, excluding terminally differentiated effector memory CD45RA+ cells. The receptor was isolated from a man under 40 in good health. The sample taken for sequencing was naive CD8+ T cells sorted from blood.

This CDR3 is CASSLGLAGNEQFF. In nucleotides, the CDR3 is TGTGCCAGCAGTTTGGGCCTAGCGGGCAATGAGCAGTTCTTC. This chain joins TRBV27 and TRBJ2-1, with TRBD2 matching over 8 bases. This CDR3 has 14 residues. The germline CDR1 and CDR2 sequences are MNHEY and SMNVEV (reference sequence). J lost 6 bases, V lost 3 bases, and 4 bases had no gene match.